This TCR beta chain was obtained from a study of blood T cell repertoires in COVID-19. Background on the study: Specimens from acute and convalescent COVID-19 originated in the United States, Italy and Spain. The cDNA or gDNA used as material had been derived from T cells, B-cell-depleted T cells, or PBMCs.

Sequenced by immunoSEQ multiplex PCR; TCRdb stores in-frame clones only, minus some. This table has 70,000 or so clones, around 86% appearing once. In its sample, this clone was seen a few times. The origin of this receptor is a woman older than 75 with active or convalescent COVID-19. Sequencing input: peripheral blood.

CDR3 residues: CASSLDSSRFYGYTF. The CDR3 nucleotides are TGTGCCAGCAGTTTAGATTCCAGCAGGTTCTATGGCTACACCTTC. This chain joins TRBV27 and TRBJ1-2; D call uncertain. Per germline, CDR1 MNHEY and CDR2 SMNVEV (reference sequence). The V end lost 2 bases, the J end lost 4 bases, and 14 bases lay between the germline ends. There are 15 residues in the CDR3.